This TCR beta chain was profiled in a study of T cells in Graves' hyperthyroidism and ophthalmopathy. Amplified regions were TCR beta CDR3 sequences from RNA transcripts. When the TCR CDR3 underwent first-round RT-PCR, the HTBI primer set was used. MiXCR, applied by TCRdb to the multiplex PCR reads, yields one record per CDR3 protein. This sample has around 700,000 distinct CDR3 sequences, with over 15% found just once. Clinical symptoms, serum thyroxine and TRAb, thyroid ultrasound and orbital computed tomography together formed the diagnostic basis. This sample holds PBMCs from roughly 10 ml fresh peripheral blood. Findings and limits, study-wide: Researchers found most expanded thyroid clonotypes above 0.001 in blood as well. In simple terms, a model built on 13 V-J features told ophthalmopathy apart from stable hyperthyroidism.

In the case of this clonotype: Its antigen is unidentified.

This TCR was sampled from a woman between 50 and 59 years old with Graves' hyperthyroidism that later progressed to Graves' ophthalmopathy. The material sequenced was blood.

The DNA of the CDR3 is TGTGCCAGCAGGGCCGGGACAGGGTACTATGGCTACACCTTC. Residues: CASRAGTGYYGYTF. This sequence joins TRBV27 and TRBJ1-2; TRBD1 agrees at 9 bases. This CDR3 contains 14 residues. CDR1 MNHEY and CDR2 SMNVEV come from the germline V gene (reference sequence). Germline trimming cut 6 bases from V and 3 bases from J; bases unmatched to any gene: 5.